This paragraph covers one T cell receptor (beta chain) sequence. Distinct nucleotide sequences in the sample also encode this CDR3. This entry belongs to a study of shared clonotypes between healthy human individuals. The CDR3 has 13 residues. The V and J ends lost 5 bases and 3 bases respectively, with 11 bases between them. Germline assignment: CDR1 SGHTA and CDR2 FQGNSA. Both subsets, CD45RA+ naive and CD45RA-negative memory, were split from the CD4+ cells. Each PCR replicate from the sorted subsets contained about 200 ng DNA, which is about 30,000 T cell genomes. Clones were read by immunoSEQ multiplex PCR, and TCRdb kept only the in-frame ones, dropping some. This sample has under 1,900,000 clones, with roughly 98.5% found just once.

The sample was naive CD4+ T cells sorted from blood. Subset meaning: CD45RA+ positively selected. The TCR sequence derives from a man aged 25 to 40 in good health. The chain is built from TRBV7-2 and TRBJ2-7; D gene uncertain. The CDR3 loop reads CASSPPSSYEQYF. The CDR3 coding sequence is TGTGCCAGCAGCCCCCCGAGCAGCTACGAGCAGTACTTC.